This TCR beta chain was identified during a study of identifying expanded T cells in peripheral blood. Only one count was recorded for this clone. Its antigen is still unknown. Study-wide results and limits: Clone count variance between two-week samples rose with total template count. Over approximately two and four weeks, about 17 and 20 clones changed, versus roughly 1.1 between replicates.

Healthy donors had no documented immune events, such as infections, while sampled. The data were produced by immunoSEQ multiplex PCR, yet TCRdb's version contains in-frame clones alone and is incomplete. The sample lists approximately 140,000 clones, less than 90% occurring once. This clonotype was obtained from a person between 18 and 70 years old in good health. Sample: blood.

CDR3 sequence (DNA): TGTGCCTGGGGGGTTCGCGTTATACAAAGTCGGGCCAACGTCCTGACTTTC. It codes for CAWGVRVIQSRANVLTF. J is TRBJ2-6 and V is TRBV30; D gene ambiguous. CDR1 is GTSNPN, CDR2 SVGIG, per germline (reference sequence). The CDR3 spans 17 residues. Trimming removed 5 bases from V and 5 bases from J, with 22 bases in between.